This T cell receptor (beta chain) stems from a study of tumor-infiltrating lymphocytes in primary liver carcinoma. Points from the study as a whole: Tumor-adjacent and tumor-blood pairs displayed less overlap than did pairs of tumor regions. Tumors had a top-250-clone fraction that was significantly higher than blood (p = 0.039).

This CDR3 has 15 residues. CDR1 and CDR2 from the germline V gene are LGHNA and YNFKEQ. From roughly 0.55 ug of total RNA, TCR beta-specific cDNA was reverse-transcribed using a constant-region primer. It was through three nested multiplex PCR rounds of slightly modified ARM-PCR that TCR beta libraries arose. Both of the initial two PCR rounds ran for about 11 cycles and employed TRBV1-TRBV30 forward primers alongside a C-beta reverse primer. TCRdb processed the multiplex PCR reads anew with MiXCR; each CDR3 protein has one entry. The sample lists approximately 320,000 distinct CDR3 sequences, around three fifths occurring once. Blood RNA came from unsorted whole blood; germline DNA was also extracted. Collection of roughly 4 milliliters of peripheral blood took place before surgery. As concerns this clonotype: As yet, its antigen is unknown. A much larger clonotype is one base distant, so this may be a read error.

This TCR came from a woman in her thirties with primary liver carcinoma and hepatitis B virus infection. The chain links TRBV4-2 to TRBJ1-5; maybe TRBD1 (6 bases). Sequencing was carried out using peripheral blood. The CDR3 sequence is CARSQVPGASQPQHF. In DNA, the CDR3 is TGTGCCAGAAGCCAAGTTCCGGGGGCTAGTCAGCCCCAGCATTTT.